This paragraph reports one T cell receptor (beta chain). Its antigen remains undetermined. The record has no base qualities; no much larger clone is one base away. The data were taken from a study of cytomegalovirus exposure and HLA in healthy donors (TCRdb year 2017). Background on the whole study: According to an earlier analysis of a few hundred of the donors, 200 million or so T cells yielded roughly 100 million unique TCR beta sequences and 250 to 350 Gb of sequence data. An early release covering roughly 600 HLA-typed donors comprised 250 to 350 gigabases of sequencing data and about 90 million unique TCR sequences. Among the roughly 370 genotyped donors, around 81% belonged to the genetic ancestry cluster associated with self-reported Caucasian donors. The study aimed to test whether signatures of past pathogen exposure could be identified by cataloging public T cell receptors. The T cell repertoires of several hundred subjects were profiled by immunosequencing and related to cytomegalovirus serostatus. Along with the approximately 700-subject first cohort, a separate validation cohort of 120 different subjects was used. To predict cytomegalovirus infection status, the study brought together high-throughput TCR immunosequencing, statistical association of individual TCRs with disease status, and machine learning. To study patterns of TCR occurrence, a later analysis re-analyzed previously published TCR beta repertoires from several hundred donors and added high-resolution HLA genotyping. The later analysis used no new phenotypic data to find candidate immune exposures, relying instead on TCR beta sequences and their occurrence across donors. An earlier analysis of approximately 580 of the donors used high-throughput TCR beta sequencing to judge whether each TCR beta V gene segment behaved as functional or pseudogenic. Donor age, sex, ethnicity and CMV serostatus were compiled together with the repertoire data. A later genetic analysis used genome-wide SNP genotypes for about 60% of the roughly 670 donors, treating that subset as a discovery cohort. Every repertoire in the discovery cohort had been generated on one and the same sequencing platform. Class I and class II HLA loci were covered by the typing at four-digit resolution. Typing coverage differed by locus: A, B, C, DRB1 and DQB1 were typed in roughly 620-630 donors, DQA1 in 500 to 550, DPA1 in 606, and DPB1 in roughly 450. A handful of DR-DQ haplotypes were handled as single units for association and clustering because linkage in the cohort was strong. Across some 400 genotyped donors of the cohort, an average of about 240,000 unique TCR beta nucleotide sequences per donor were sequenced, and roughly 17% of those sequences were non-productive. Results and caveats for the whole study, not just this receptor: A later analysis reported that several top co-occurrence clusters appeared linked to parvovirus B19, influenza, CMV and Epstein-Barr virus. A later analysis found that HLA-associated TCR beta chains were more clonally expanded and had lower generation probabilities than equally common non-associated chains. Most TCR sequences were seen in very few donors, while some public TCRs were found in many individuals. For the cohort, immune exposure information was limited to CMV serostatus. In a later analysis, TCR association rates were found to vary across HLA loci, with the most associated TCRs seen for DRB1 alleles and the fewest for HLA-C alleles. The presence/absence analyses assumed that sequencing depth was roughly uniform across donors, and that assumption may not be true. A further reported finding was that TCR beta sequences accurately predicted the HLA-A and HLA-B alleles for most subjects in the first cohort. Some IMGT-functional V segments, including TRBV6-2 and TRBV6-3, could not be distinguished by the 87-base-pair reads and were therefore excluded. In an earlier analysis of 587 of the donors, most TCR beta V segments were observed in productive rearrangements about 90% or about 30% of the time, broadly matching IMGT annotations. In both the original and validation cohorts, the classifier was reported to diagnose cytomegalovirus status with high specificity and sensitivity. Because counts were too low, about 15 rarely observed V segments, including chromosome 9 orphons, were left out of the earlier analysis of 587 of the donors. Linkage disequilibrium might explain the correlated functional status among segregating V segments, but an unknown experimental factor could not be ruled out. HLA typing was unavailable for some donors at each locus, so association tests used only the typed subset. In vitro tests confirmed that three of the cytomegalovirus-associated TCR beta chains recognize cytomegalovirus antigens. In the study, roughly 160 TCR beta chains were listed as associated with cytomegalovirus. In a later analysis, around 17,000 TCR beta sequences were associated with specific HLA alleles at a false discovery rate of 0.05. The sequencing pipeline was judged likely to have produced a cluster of highly shared sequence variants as a technical artifact. An association between a missense DCLRE1C variant and V-gene and J-gene trimming of TCR beta chains was found in a later genetic analysis and replicated in an independent cohort. Strong co-occurrence of HLA alleles, especially DR and DQ, made assigning TCR associations to individual alleles difficult. According to a later genetic analysis, donors in an Asian-associated ancestry cluster had fewer N-insertions in productive TCRs than the approximately 690-donor mean. It was suggested by the authors that the approach could potentially be generalized to other disease states and immunological phenotypes. According to a later analysis, most CMV-associated TCR beta chains appeared to be HLA-restricted, and the HLA associations seemed to be driven largely by CMV exposure. Only TCR beta chains were sequenced in this cohort, and the absence of alpha or paired-chain data limited detectable features.

The CDR3 spans 13 residues, from the cysteine through the phenylalanine. The CDR3 DNA has 39 bases and is translated from base 1. Per the germline V gene (reference sequence), LNHNV is the CDR1 and YYDKDF is the CDR2. After removal of 4 bases from V and 6 bases from J, the junction retains 6 bases not matched to a gene. Libraries were built with the immunoSEQ multiplex PCR assay. The multiplex PCR relied on a mix of 60 forward primers for TCR Vbeta segments and 13 reverse primers for TCR Jbeta segments. Amplification of the CDR3 region of rearranged TCR beta genes was performed with a multiplex PCR assay on genomic DNA. The amplified TCR beta libraries were sequenced on the Illumina HiSeq System as 87-base-pair reads. The paper's data handling went like this. A later analysis counted tens of millions of unique TCR beta chains across the 550 to 700 repertoires, and about 10 million of these chains were shared by at least two donors. To remove PCR and sequencing errors, raw reads were error-corrected and collapsed into unique sequences using a nearest-neighbor algorithm that merged closely related sequences. To assign V, D and J gene segments, CDR3 sequences were aligned to IMGT reference sequences. For a sequence to be retained, at least a six-nucleotide match to both a V gene segment and a J gene segment was required. Rearrangements were classified as productive when the CDR3 lacked stop codons and remained in frame with V and J, and all other rearrangements were classified as non-productive. CDR3 was defined by IMGT convention, running from the second conserved V-encoded cysteine to the conserved J-encoded phenylalanine. The earlier analysis of about 530 of the donors excluded any sequence lacking an unambiguous match to a single V gene segment. In an earlier analysis of some 590 of the donors, a V segment was called functional when productive rearrangements were above 56.7%, and segregating when the standard deviation between donors exceeded 5%. A statistical classification framework was built to diagnose cytomegalovirus status from the catalog of TCR beta chain sequences. V and J gene assignment, in a later analysis, came from comparing TCR nucleotide sequences with IMGT/GENE-DB human TR gene sequences. A later analysis assigned CDR3 sequences and most-parsimonious VDJ recombination scenarios with the TCRdist pipeline. In a later analysis, each TCR beta chain was defined by its CDR3 amino acid sequence together with its V-gene family, and reads lacking a unique V-gene family were excluded. In a later analysis, several hundred highly shared, low-generation-probability nucleotide sequences were removed to address suspected cross-contamination and a sequencing artifact. For each public chain, a later analysis derived a clonal expansion index from normalized ranks of inferred template counts within each repertoire. In a later analysis, generation probabilities were computed using a VDJ recombination model fitted to out-of-frame rearrangements, and the results were checked against IGoR. In a later analysis, hypergeometric tests were used to score TCR-TCR, TCR-HLA and TCR-CMV co-occurrence, with a repertoire-size bias correction applied to TCR pairs. A later analysis estimated false discovery rates by permuting HLA or CMV assignments 20 times. In a later analysis, co-occurring TCRs were grouped using DBSCAN, with TCRdist sequence similarity added in when clustering inside HLA-allele-positive subsets. Repertoires with fewer than 30,000 or more than 120,000 public chains, plus five repertoires with anomalous nucleotide sharing, were excluded from co-occurrence clustering. TCRdb's version of the immuneACCESS table is confined to in-frame rearrangements and falls short of the full clone set. An unresolved V gene accounts for under half of the shortfall where checked; the remainder is of unknown origin. V and J calls and clone size are as listed in that table; D and trimming were resolved from the DNA. Present in this sample are some 130,000 clones, over 60% of which were seen just once. Of the sample, about 2.9% is held by the ten largest clones.

The cohort was made up of 666 healthy bone marrow donors. All cohort members were sampled while nominally healthy, although unrecorded immune exposures were likely present. The donor was CMV seronegative and was included in the group of a few hundred seronegative cohort members. A peripheral blood sample was collected from each donor, and TCR beta sequencing was performed on peripheral blood mononuclear cells. Genomic DNA was extracted from the blood cell samples with the Qiagen DNeasy Blood Extraction Kit. What was sequenced was PBMCs. The sequence derives from a man aged 40-55 years in good health and CMV-seronegative. The chain joins TRBV15 to TRBJ2-7; TRBD1 agrees with 7 junctional bases. The CDR3 protein: CATSIKTGVEQYF. The sequenced DNA is TGTGCCACCAGCATAAAAACAGGGGTCGAGCAGTACTTC.